Below, 3 T cell receptor beta chains from the same sample are listed, as sequenced in a study of Ad26.COV2.S vaccination and SARS-CoV-2 variants. Indicated treatment: some 20 received Ad26.COV2.S at low or high dose, single or two shots; about 5 received placebo; per-sample allocation not given. Vaccine and placebo recipients were sampled on day 63 after the first injection. TCRdb keeps only in-frame clones here, not all; method: immunoSEQ multiplex PCR. Among roughly 700,000 clones listed, roughly 90% were seen once. Sequences were derived from peripheral blood, sampled in a trial of Ad26.COV2.S vaccine versus placebo. These receptors all come from a person between 18 and 60 years old who received the Ad26.COV2.S COVID-19 vaccine or a placebo.

The rearrangement uses TRBV21-1 and TRBJ2-7; TRBD2, the D gene given by the table, was not confirmed from the DNA. TRBV21-1 constitutes a pseudogene. The length of the CDR3 is 14 residues. The CDR3 spells CASRETAGFHEQYF. The CDR3 DNA is TGTGCCAGCAGGGAGACAGCGGGATTCCACGAGCAGTACTTC.

The gene calls are TRBV10-3 and TRBJ2-7; D is unresolved. Germline V gene data show CDR1 as ENHRY and CDR2 as SYGVKD. The CDR3 contains 14 residues. Deletions cut 0 bases from V and 2 bases from J, with 8 bases between. CDR3 in amino acids: CAISESELPYEQYF. In DNA form, the CDR3 reads TGTGCCATCAGTGAGTCGGAACTCCCCTACGAGCAGTACTTC.

The chain uses TRBV21-1 and TRBJ1-3; the table's D gene call, TRBD1, was not cross checked with the DNA. TRBV21-1 is marked as a pseudogene. CDR3 length: 15 amino acids. The CDR3 nucleotides are TGTGCCAGCAGCTCCCCCAGGGCCTCTGGAAACACCATATATTTT. Its translation: CASSSPRASGNTIYF.